This entry lists 25 T cell receptor beta chains sequenced from one sample in a study of graft-versus-host responses after intestinal transplantation. The repertoire was sequenced with immunoSEQ multiplex PCR; TCRdb's copy has only in-frame clones and lacks some. The top ten hold approximately 0.11% of the sample, which has 90,000 to 150,000 clones, about 93% seen once. These receptors' targets are unknown. The source was unstimulated CD4+ T cells sorted from spleen or lymph node cells, collected before intestinal transplant. Source of these receptors: a human donor who received an intestinal transplant.

V usage is TRBV15 and J usage is TRBJ2-7; 11 nucleotides line up with TRBD1. CDR1 is LNHNV and CDR2 is YYDKDF in the germline V gene (reference sequence). The CDR3 totals 15 residues. V lost 0 bases and J lost 7; bases outside the gene matches: 5. The CDR3 protein is CATSRDLDRGREQYF. The CDR3 region has the DNA TGTGCCACCAGCAGAGACCTGGACAGGGGGCGGGAGCAGTACTTC.

This sequence joins TRBV7-3 and TRBJ1-1; a possible D gene is TRBD1 (6 bases). The CDR3 consists of 14 residues. The V and J ends lost 2 bases and 8 bases respectively, with 15 bases between them. From germline, CDR1 is SGHTA and CDR2 FQGTGA. The CDR3 coding sequence is TGTGCCAGCAGCTTACGAGGGGGTAGGGCCGAAGCTTTCTTT. Protein product: CASSLRGGRAEAFF. Looking up the rest from reference TRBV7-3 and TRBJ1-1 gives the full variable domain: GAGVSQTPSNKVTEKGKYVELRCDPISGHTALYWYRQSLGQGPEFLIYFQGTGAADDSGLPNDRFFAVRPEGSVSTLKIQRTERGDSAVYLCASSLRGGRAEAFFGQGTRLTVV.

This chain uses TRBV7-6 with TRBJ2-5; no definite D call. V was clipped by 6 bases and J by 5 bases, with 10 bases between them. The V gene's germline CDR1 is SGHVS and CDR2 FNYEAQ. CDR3 length equals 12 residues. The CDR3 sequence is CASSPHWETQYF. The CDR3 DNA sequence: TGTGCCAGCAGTCCCCATTGGGAGACCCAGTACTTC.

The V gene is TRBV30, the J gene TRBJ1-2, with D tentatively TRBD1 (5 bases). The V gene's germline CDR1 is GTSNPN and CDR2 SVGIG (reference sequence). V gave up 2 bases and J gave up 7 bases, with 17 bases separating them. The CDR3 sequence is 14 residues long. CDR3 in amino acids: CAWSHGGRGGGYTF. CDR3 nucleotides: TGTGCCTGGAGTCACGGAGGACGGGGCGGTGGCTACACCTTC.

V usage is TRBV20-1 and J usage is TRBJ2-1, with D uncertain. CDR1 is DFQATT and CDR2 is SNEGSKA in the germline V gene (reference sequence). This CDR3 has 11 residues. Deletions cut 1 base from V and 8 bases from J, with 6 bases between. The CDR3 DNA is TGCAGTGCTAGAGGTCGCGATGAGCAGTTCTTC. Amino acids: CSARGRDEQFF.

The chain carries TRBV7-6 and TRBJ2-7; D ambiguous. CDR3 length: 18 amino acids. Germline lookup yields CDR1 SGHVS and CDR2 FNYEAQ. Between the trimmed V and J ends, which lost 5 bases and 2 bases, there was a span of 25 bases. The CDR3 DNA sequence: TGTGCCAGCAGCCCCATACCGAAAGTGGGTAACTTTGCCTACGAGCAGTACTTC. It specifies CASSPIPKVGNFAYEQYF.

This chain uses TRBV18 with TRBJ1-2; a possible D gene is TRBD1 (6 bases). This CDR3 region has 14 residues. Germline CDR1 reads KGHSH; CDR2 reads LQKENI. V was shortened by 2 bases and J by 4 bases, with 11 bases between the two germline ends. The CDR3 nucleotides read TGTGCCAGCTCACCAGCCGGGGGCGGCTATGGCTACACCTTC. Its protein product is CASSPAGGGYGYTF.

The chain joins TRBV15 to TRBJ1-1; D might be TRBD1 (5 bases). The V gene lost 0 bases and the J gene lost 1 base, with 9 bases spanning the gap. Germline V gives CDR1 LNHNV, CDR2 YYDKDF (reference sequence). The CDR3 has 15 amino acids. The DNA of the CDR3 is TGTGCCACCAGCAGAGATGGGGCTCCGAACACTGAAGCTTTCTTT. Amino acids: CATSRDGAPNTEAFF.

The rearrangement joins TRBV19 to TRBJ2-2; D remains unclear. Trimming took 3 bases from V and 4 from J, leaving 12 bases between them. The CDR3 has 15 amino acids. Germline V gene sequence: CDR1 LNHDA, CDR2 SQIVND (reference sequence). CDR3 loop: CASSMADRATGELFF. For the CDR3, the DNA is TGTGCCAGTAGTATGGCGGACCGGGCCACCGGGGAGCTGTTTTTT.

The genes are TRBV5-1 and TRBJ1-1; D is ambiguous. CDR1 and CDR2 from the germline V gene are SGHRS and YFSETQ. This CDR3 has 13 residues. Between the trimmed V and J ends, which lost 3 bases and 3 bases, there was a span of 9 bases. The CDR3 loop reads CASSSRADTEAFF. The CDR3 nucleotides read TGCGCCAGCAGCTCCCGGGCGGACACTGAAGCTTTCTTT. Combining the CDR3 with reference TRBV5-1 and TRBJ1-1 gives the whole variable domain KAGVTQTPRYLIKTRGQQVTLSCSPISGHRSVSWYQQTPGQGLQFLFEYFSETQRNKGNFPGRFSGRQFSNSRSEMNVSTLELGDSALYLCASSSRADTEAFFGQGTRLTVV.

This clone has only one observation. The V call is TRBV25-1, the J call TRBJ2-2; TRBD1 aligns across 8 bases. CDR3 length: 15 residues. The germline V gene encodes CDR1 MGHDK and CDR2 SYGVNS. Trimming at V came to 4 bases and at J to 3 bases, leaving 4 bases not matched to a gene. The CDR3 loop reads CASSGLDRDTGELFF. The CDR3 region has the DNA TGTGCCAGCAGTGGACTGGACAGGGACACCGGGGAGCTGTTTTTT.

The chain uses TRBV19 and TRBJ2-7; D is unclear. The CDR3 spans 15 residues. With 0 bases removed from V and 1 base from J, the gap between germline ends came to 10 bases. CDR1 LNHDA and CDR2 SQIVND come from the germline V gene (reference sequence). The CDR3 is CASSIDPRPSYEQYF. The CDR3 nucleotides read TGTGCCAGTAGTATAGATCCCCGACCGTCCTACGAGCAGTACTTC.

About this clone: An end of the junction does not agree with germline; a read error may underlie this. The chain combines TRBV6-6 with TRBJ1-1, with D possibly TRBD1 on 5 matching bases. CDR1 is MNHNY and CDR2 is SVGAGI in the germline V gene (reference sequence). The CDR3 has 13 residues. CDR3 nucleotides: TGTGCCGGCAGACCGACCGGGACCCCTCCGGCTTTCTTT. Its translation is CAGRPTGTPPAFF.

This chain joins TRBV6-6 and TRBJ2-5; 10 bases align to TRBD2. Trimming removed 4 bases from V and 9 bases from J; junction bases left unmatched: 11. The CDR3 covers 15 residues. CDR1 and CDR2 (germline): MNHNY, SVGAGI (reference sequence). The CDR3 bases are TGTGCCAGCAGTTCCCGGACTAGCGGCAGGATGGCCCAGTACTTC. Encoded protein: CASSSRTSGRMAQYF.

The chain is built from TRBV6-5 and TRBJ2-7; D is unclear. Deletions cut 6 bases from V and 5 bases from J, with 8 bases between. Germline V gene data show CDR1 as MNHEY and CDR2 as SVGAGI. CDR3 length: 11 amino acids. The CDR3 DNA follows: TGTGCCAGCAGCCGATACAACGAGCAGTACTTC. Translated: CASSRYNEQYF.

CDR3 in amino acids: CASSNPGTGKRNTQYF. CDR3 DNA: TGTGCCAGCAGCAACCCCGGGACAGGGAAACGAAATACGCAGTATTTT. The J gene is TRBJ2-3, the V gene TRBV14, with 9 nucleotides matching TRBD1. The germline gives CDR1 SGHDN, CDR2 FVKESK. The CDR3 length is 16 residues. The J segment lost 7 bases and the V segment lost 5 bases, leaving 13 bases of the junction unmatched.

The genes are TRBV30 and TRBJ1-1, with D possibly matching TRBD1 (5 bases). The CDR3 is 15 residues long. The V gene's germline CDR1 is GTSNPN and CDR2 SVGIG (reference sequence). The V gene lost 6 bases and the J gene lost 2 bases, with 19 bases spanning the gap. The CDR3: CACQPPGARNTEAFF. For the CDR3, the DNA is TGTGCCTGCCAACCCCCCGGGGCTCGAAACACTGAAGCTTTCTTT.

The chain combines TRBV19 with TRBJ2-7; D is unclear. CDR1 is LNHDA and CDR2 is SQIVND in the germline V gene (reference sequence). The CDR3 spans 13 residues. Trimming took off 4 bases at V and 0 bases at J, with 7 bases between the two ends. CDR3 in amino acids: CASSNPPSYEQYF. In nucleotides, the CDR3 is TGTGCCAGTAGTAACCCCCCCTCCTACGAGCAGTACTTC.

The chain uses TRBV5-1 and TRBJ2-3; weak D call: TRBD1 (5 bases). V lost 4 bases and J lost 1, with 13 bases in between. From germline, CDR1 is SGHRS and CDR2 YFSETQ. This CDR3 has 15 amino acids. The CDR3 loop is CASSPQGTGTDTQYF. CDR3 sequence (DNA): TGCGCCAGCAGCCCCCAGGGTACGGGCACAGATACGCAGTATTTT.

V gene TRBV18 combines with J gene TRBJ1-2; D is uncertain. Per germline, CDR1 KGHSH and CDR2 LQKENI. Trimming pared 5 bases from V and 3 bases from J, leaving 13 bases between. This CDR3 contains 14 residues. In DNA form, the CDR3 reads TGTGCCAGCTCAGACTCCAGGAACGACTATGGCTACACCTTC. Amino acid sequence: CASSDSRNDYGYTF.

Comment on this clone: Distinct nucleotide sequences in the sample also encode this CDR3. The V and J genes are TRBV19 and TRBJ1-4; 8 bases align to TRBD1. Germline values: CDR1 LNHDA, CDR2 SQIVND (reference sequence). V shed 6 bases, J shed 5 bases, and the junction held 5 bases outside the gene matches. The CDR3 sequence is 14 residues long. The CDR3 nucleotides are TGTGCCAGTAGCCTCACAGGGGGAAATGAAAAACTGTTTTTT. Translating gives CASSLTGGNEKLFF. Together with reference TRBV19 and TRBJ1-4, the CDR3 gives the full variable domain: DGGITQSPKYLFRKEGQNVTLSCEQNLNHDAMYWYRQDPGQGLRLIYYSQIVNDFQKGDIAEGYSVSREKKESFPLTVTSAQKNPTAFYLCASSLTGGNEKLFFGSGTQLSVL.

This clone was seen once. The chain has TRBV11-3 and TRBJ2-1; perhaps TRBD2 as D (6 bases). CDR1 is SGHNT and CDR2 is YENEEA in the germline V gene. This CDR3 spans 17 amino acids. Trimming pared 2 bases from V and 9 bases from J, leaving 23 bases between. In nucleotides, the CDR3 is TGTGCCAGCAGCTTACAACGCATCGGGGGAGCCGGGGGTGAGCAGTTCTTC. It specifies CASSLQRIGGAGGEQFF. The full variable domain, its missing parts supplied by reference TRBV11-3 and TRBJ2-1, is EAGVVQSPRYKIIEKKQPVAFWCNPISGHNTLYWYLQNLGQGPELLIRYENEEAVDDSQLPKDRFSAERLKGVDSTLKIQPAELGDSAVYLCASSLQRIGGAGGEQFFGPGTRLTVL.

The chain has TRBV2 and TRBJ1-4; D gene ambiguous. CDR1 is SNHLY, CDR2 FYNNEI, per germline. The V end was cut by 6 bases, the J end by 8 bases, with 16 bases between. The CDR3 extends over 14 amino acids. Written as DNA, the CDR3 is TGTGCCAGCAGAGCCTCCGGGCCGAAGGAAAAACTGTTTTTT. Amino acids: CASRASGPKEKLFF. Full variable domain (rest looked up from reference TRBV2 and TRBJ1-4): EPEVTQTPSHQVTQMGQEVILRCVPISNHLYFYWYRQILGQKVEFLVSFYNNEISEKSEIFDDQFSVERPDGSNFTLKIRSTKLEDSAMYFCASRASGPKEKLFFGSGTQLSVL.

The rearrangement links TRBV30 to TRBJ2-5, with D perhaps TRBD1 (5 bases). This CDR3 is 11 amino acids long. V dropped 4 bases and J dropped 5 bases, with 8 bases sitting between them. The V gene's germline CDR1 is GTSNPN and CDR2 SVGIG (reference sequence). The CDR3 nucleotides are TGTGCCTGGATGGCAGGGGAGACCCAGTACTTC. It encodes CAWMAGETQYF.

V usage is TRBV11-1 and J usage is TRBJ2-1; TRBD2 aligns across 14 bases. This CDR3 region has 14 residues. Trimming cost V 5 bases and J 7 bases; bases outside gene matches: 1. The V gene's germline CDR1 is SGHAT and CDR2 FQDESV (reference sequence). The CDR3 sequence is CASSRTSGRNEQFF. Written as DNA, the CDR3 is TGTGCCAGCAGCCGGACTAGCGGGAGGAATGAGCAGTTCTTC.